The 20 T cell receptor beta chains below all came from one sample that was sequenced in a study of blood T cell repertoires in COVID-19. TCRdb's copy holds only in-frame clones and misses some; the assay was immunoSEQ multiplex PCR. Among approximately 51,000 clones listed, roughly nine tenths were seen once. The sequenced sample was peripheral blood. These receptors were obtained from a man aged 40-55 years with active COVID-19.

CDR3 nucleotides: TGTGCCAGCAGCTTAGGTCTAGCGGGAGGCCGGATAAGCACAGATACGCAGTATTTT. Its protein product is CASSLGLAGGRISTDTQYF. V is TRBV11-2 and J is TRBJ2-3; 11 bases match TRBD2. The CDR3 consists of 19 residues. The junction had 9 bases not matched to a gene; V was cut back by 1 base and J by 0 bases. The germline V gene encodes CDR1 SGHAT and CDR2 FQNNGV.

V and J are TRBV30 and TRBJ2-5; maybe TRBD2 (6 bases). Trimming shortened V by 3 bases and J by 4 bases, and 12 bases separated the two germline ends. Germline lookup yields CDR1 GTSNPN and CDR2 SVGIG (reference sequence). The CDR3 consists of 13 residues. The CDR3 region has the DNA TGTGCCTGGAGCCCCGGAGGGGCAGAGACCCAGTACTTC. It yields the protein CAWSPGGAETQYF.

This clone appeared once. J is TRBJ1-1 and V is TRBV7-3, with D perhaps TRBD1 (6 bases). The germline V gene encodes CDR1 SGHTA and CDR2 FQGTGA. Trimming cost V 8 bases and J 0 bases, with 16 bases left between them. This CDR3 region has 15 residues. The CDR3 bases are TGTGCCAGCGGACGAACCGGACAGATGAACACTGAAGCTTTCTTT. Its translation is CASGRTGQMNTEAFF. The whole variable domain, filled in from reference TRBV7-3 and TRBJ1-1, reads GAGVSQTPSNKVTEKGKYVELRCDPISGHTALYWYRQSLGQGPEFLIYFQGTGAADDSGLPNDRFFAVRPEGSVSTLKIQRTERGDSAVYLCASGRTGQMNTEAFFGQGTRLTVV.

This clone showed up just a few times. The CDR3 DNA sequence: TGTGCCAGTAGGGGAGGGGGGCAAACTGAAGCTTTCTTT. Its translation is CASRGGGQTEAFF. V gene TRBV19 combines with J gene TRBJ1-1, with D perhaps matching TRBD1 (6 bases). This CDR3 has 13 amino acids. Germline assignment: CDR1 LNHDA and CDR2 SQIVND (reference sequence). Trimming took 6 bases from V and 5 from J, leaving 13 bases between them.

The chain recombines TRBV29-1 with TRBJ1-1; TRBD1 might be the D (6 bases). The V and J ends lost 6 bases and 3 bases respectively, with 17 bases between them. Germline V gene sequence: CDR1 SQVTM, CDR2 ANQGSEA. The CDR3 extends over 14 amino acids. The CDR3 spells CSVTGWVGDTEAFF. CDR3 DNA: TGCAGCGTCACAGGGTGGGTAGGGGACACTGAAGCTTTCTTT.

The genes are TRBV5-1 and TRBJ2-1; possibly TRBD2 for D (6 bases). V was shortened by 2 bases and J by 1 base, with 7 bases between the two germline ends. Looked up from germline, CDR1 is SGHRS and CDR2 is YFSETQ. This CDR3 is 14 amino acids long. CDR3 protein: CASSFGSSYNEQFF. The CDR3, as DNA: TGCGCCAGCAGCTTCGGGAGTTCCTACAATGAGCAGTTCTTC.

The V and J genes are TRBV7-9 and TRBJ2-1; TRBD1 matches at 7 bases. Germline CDR1 and CDR2: SEHNR and FQNEAQ (reference sequence). J gave up 10 bases and V 0 bases, and 12 bases lay outside the gene matches. The CDR3 extends over 16 amino acids. This CDR3 reads CASSLAGLGGQGEQFF. CDR3 sequence (DNA): TGTGCCAGCAGCTTAGCCGGGCTAGGGGGCCAAGGGGAGCAGTTCTTC. The variable domain in full, completed from reference TRBV7-9 and TRBJ2-1, reads DTGVSQNPRHKITKRGQNVTFRCDPISEHNRLYWYRQTLGQGPEFLTYFQNEAQLEKSRLLSDRFSAERPKGSFSTLEIQRTEQGDSAMYLCASSLAGLGGQGEQFFGPGTRLTVL.

The CDR3 loop is CAISETSGSADTQYF. CDR3 sequence (DNA): TGTGCCATCAGTGAGACTAGCGGGAGTGCAGATACGCAGTATTTT. The genes are TRBV10-3 and TRBJ2-3; TRBD2 aligns across 11 bases. This CDR3 comprises 15 residues. V trimming: 2 bases; J trimming: 4 bases; junction bases outside the gene matches: 2. The germline gives CDR1 ENHRY, CDR2 SYGVKD.

This clone was seen more than once but under ten times. CDR3 residues: CASSSVSAGMDTQYF. The CDR3 nucleotides are TGTGCCAGCAGCTCAGTTTCGGCGGGGATGGATACGCAGTATTTT. V gene TRBV7-3 combines with J gene TRBJ2-3; weak D call: TRBD2 (6 bases). Germline V lookup: CDR1 SGHTA, CDR2 FQGTGA. The CDR3 runs to 15 residues. V was clipped by 4 bases and J by 6 bases, with 17 bases between them.

The count of this clone is one. The junction shows a germline mismatch at one end, possibly a read error. This rearrangement joins TRBV3-1 (or the pseudogene TRBV3-2) to TRBJ2-3, with 14 bases lining up with TRBD2. CDR1 and CDR2 (germline): LGHDT, YNNKEL (reference sequence). The CDR3 has 18 amino acids. CDR3 bases: TGTGCCAGCAGCCAGGGAGGGACTAGCGGGAGTGCCACAGGTACGCAGTATTTT. It is translated as CASSQGGTSGSATGTQYF.

The V call is TRBV10-3, the J call TRBJ1-1; 12 bases are shared with TRBD1. In germline, CDR1 is ENHRY, CDR2 SYGVKD. This CDR3 region has 17 residues. The V and J ends lost 6 bases and 1 base, in that order; junction bases with no gene match: 9. The CDR3 region has the DNA TGTGCCATCAGAGGGCCGGGACAGGGGGCTCGGAACACTGAAGCTTTCTTT. It yields the protein CAIRGPGQGARNTEAFF.

V and J are TRBV27 and TRBJ2-7; a possible D gene is TRBD2 (6 bases). V dropped 3 bases and J dropped 0 bases, with 12 bases sitting between them. In germline, CDR1 is MNHEY, CDR2 SMNVEV (reference sequence). The CDR3 has 15 residues. CDR3: CASSFGGSGSYEQYF. CDR3 DNA sequence: TGTGCCAGCAGTTTTGGAGGTAGCGGCTCCTACGAGCAGTACTTC.

The chain's CDR3 is CASSVGPDRGWQFF. The CDR3 DNA follows: TGTGCCAGCAGCGTAGGTCCCGACAGGGGTTGGCAGTTCTTC. The V and J genes are TRBV9 and TRBJ2-1, with TRBD1 matching 8 bases. V lost 0 bases and J lost 12; bases outside the gene matches: 8. CDR1 and CDR2 (germline): SGDLS, YYNGEE. The CDR3 has 14 amino acids.

This chain links TRBV19 with TRBJ2-5; weak D call: TRBD2 (6 bases). V was trimmed by 3 bases and J by 5 bases, leaving 13 bases between them. CDR3 length equals 14 residues. Germline-derived CDR1 and CDR2 are LNHDA and SQIVND (reference sequence). The CDR3 region has the DNA TGTGCCAGTAGTATGCTAGCGCTCGTGGAGACCCAGTACTTC. It specifies CASSMLALVETQYF.

V gene TRBV5-4 combines with J gene TRBJ2-2; no reliable D call. The CDR3 length is 14 residues. Looked up from germline, CDR1 is SGHNT and CDR2 is YYREEE (reference sequence). V was shortened by 0 bases and J by 7 bases, with 10 bases between the two germline ends. The CDR3 sequence is CASSLVSLGGELFF. The CDR3 DNA sequence: TGTGCCAGCAGCTTGGTTAGCTTGGGCGGGGAGCTGTTTTTT.

This chain joins TRBV19 and TRBJ2-1; TRBD2 matches 9 bases. This CDR3 has 17 residues. CDR1 is LNHDA and CDR2 is SQIVND in the germline V gene (reference sequence). The ends lost 5 bases at V and 0 bases at J; junction bases unmatched: 8. The CDR3 bases are TGTGCCAGTAGTCTAAGCGGGGGGATCAGCTCCTACAATGAGCAGTTCTTC. Protein product: CASSLSGGISSYNEQFF.

The chain employs TRBV28 and TRBJ1-1; D is possibly TRBD1 (5 bases). The CDR3 totals 12 residues. The ends were cut back, 0 bases at V and 10 bases at J, with 9 bases in the middle. Per germline, CDR1 MDHEN and CDR2 SYDVKM. The CDR3 loop reads CASSLWTVGAFF. DNA for the CDR3: TGTGCCAGCAGTTTATGGACAGTTGGAGCTTTCTTT.

The chain recombines TRBV6-5 with TRBJ2-1, with D perhaps TRBD2 (5 bases). The CDR3 sequence is 14 residues long. Germline V gene data show CDR1 as MNHEY and CDR2 as SVGAGI. Between the trimmed V and J ends, which lost 7 bases and 7 bases, there was a span of 17 bases. This chain's CDR3 is CASTLGLAVNEQFF. CDR3 DNA sequence: TGTGCCAGCACTCTAGGGCTAGCAGTTAATGAGCAGTTCTTC.

Here the CDR3 DNA reads TGCGCCAGCAGTGGTTCCTTAGCGGAGCCATACGAGCAGTACTTC. The encoded protein is CASSGSLAEPYEQYF. The chain is built from TRBV10-2 and TRBJ2-7, with a weak D call TRBD2 (6 bases). The V and J ends lost 4 bases and 4 bases respectively, with 17 bases between them. In germline, CDR1 is WSHSY, CDR2 SAAADI. The CDR3 runs to 15 residues.

The chain combines TRBV4-2 with TRBJ2-4, with 10 bases identical to TRBD2. The length of the CDR3 is 16 residues. Germline V gene lookup returns CDR1 LGHNA and CDR2 YNFKEQ. The V segment lost 4 bases and the J segment 7 bases; nucleotides outside the gene matches: 10. The CDR3 loop is CASSPNIAGGGNIQYF. In DNA form, the CDR3 reads TGTGCCAGCAGCCCCAACATAGCGGGAGGCGGGAACATTCAGTACTTC.